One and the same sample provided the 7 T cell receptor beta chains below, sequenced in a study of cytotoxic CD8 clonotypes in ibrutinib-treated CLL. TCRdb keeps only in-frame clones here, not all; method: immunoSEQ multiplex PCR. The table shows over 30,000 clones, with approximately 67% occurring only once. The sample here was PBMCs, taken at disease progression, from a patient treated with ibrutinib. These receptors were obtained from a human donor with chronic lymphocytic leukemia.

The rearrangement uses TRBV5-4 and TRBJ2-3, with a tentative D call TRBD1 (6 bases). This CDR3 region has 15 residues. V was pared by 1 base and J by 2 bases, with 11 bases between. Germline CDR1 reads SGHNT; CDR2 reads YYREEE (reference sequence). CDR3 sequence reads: CASSLPGTPTDTQYF. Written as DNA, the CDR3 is TGTGCCAGCAGCTTGCCGGGGACACCCACAGATACGCAGTATTTT. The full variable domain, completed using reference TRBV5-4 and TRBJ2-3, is ETGVTQSPTHLIKTRGQQVTLRCSSQSGHNTVSWYQQALGQGPQFIFQYYREEENGRGNFPPRFSGLQFPNYSSELNVNALELDDSALYLCASSLPGTPTDTQYFGPGTRLTVL.

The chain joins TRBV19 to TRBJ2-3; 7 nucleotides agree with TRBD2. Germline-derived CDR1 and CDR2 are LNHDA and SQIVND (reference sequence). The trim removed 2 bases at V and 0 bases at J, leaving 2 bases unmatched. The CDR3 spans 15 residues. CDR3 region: CASSINSGSTDTQYF. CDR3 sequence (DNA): TGTGCCAGTAGTATAAATAGCGGGAGCACAGATACGCAGTATTTT. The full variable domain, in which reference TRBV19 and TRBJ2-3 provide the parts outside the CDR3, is DGGITQSPKYLFRKEGQNVTLSCEQNLNHDAMYWYRQDPGQGLRLIYYSQIVNDFQKGDIAEGYSVSREKKESFPLTVTSAQKNPTAFYLCASSINSGSTDTQYFGPGTRLTVL.

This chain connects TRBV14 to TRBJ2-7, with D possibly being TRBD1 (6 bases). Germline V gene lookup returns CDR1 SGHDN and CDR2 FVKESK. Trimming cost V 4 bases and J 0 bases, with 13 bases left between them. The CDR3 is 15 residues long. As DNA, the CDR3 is TGTGCCAGCAGCCTAGGTTTAGGGGGCTCCTACGAGCAGTACTTC. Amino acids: CASSLGLGGSYEQYF.

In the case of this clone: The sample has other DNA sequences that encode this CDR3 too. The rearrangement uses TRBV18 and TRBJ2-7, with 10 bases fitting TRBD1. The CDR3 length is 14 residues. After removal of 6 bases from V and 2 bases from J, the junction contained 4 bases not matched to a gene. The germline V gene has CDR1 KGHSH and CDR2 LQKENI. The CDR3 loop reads CASSPGQGTYEQYF. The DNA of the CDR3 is TGTGCCAGCTCCCCGGGACAGGGGACCTACGAGCAGTACTTC. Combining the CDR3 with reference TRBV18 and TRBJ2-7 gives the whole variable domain NAGVMQNPRHLVRRRGQEARLRCSPMKGHSHVYWYRQLPEEGLKFMVYLQKENIIDESGMPKERFSAEFPKEGPSILRIQQVVRGDSAAYFCASSPGQGTYEQYFGPGTRLTVT.

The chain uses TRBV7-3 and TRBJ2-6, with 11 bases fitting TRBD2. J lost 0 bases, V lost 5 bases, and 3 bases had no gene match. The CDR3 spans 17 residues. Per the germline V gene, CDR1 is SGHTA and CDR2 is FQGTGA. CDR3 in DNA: TGTGCCAGCAGCCCCGGGACTAGCGGCTCTGGGGCCAACGTCCTGACTTTC. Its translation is CASSPGTSGSGANVLTF. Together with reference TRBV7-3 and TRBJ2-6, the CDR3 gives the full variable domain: GAGVSQTPSNKVTEKGKYVELRCDPISGHTALYWYRQSLGQGPEFLIYFQGTGAADDSGLPNDRFFAVRPEGSVSTLKIQRTERGDSAVYLCASSPGTSGSGANVLTFGAGSRLTVL.

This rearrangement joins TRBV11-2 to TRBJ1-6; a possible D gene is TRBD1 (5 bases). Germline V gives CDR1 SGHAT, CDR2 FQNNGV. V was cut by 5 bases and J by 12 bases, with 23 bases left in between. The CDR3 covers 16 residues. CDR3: CASSPWGGPEGKPLHF. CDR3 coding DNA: TGTGCCAGCAGCCCTTGGGGAGGACCTGAGGGGAAACCCCTCCACTTT. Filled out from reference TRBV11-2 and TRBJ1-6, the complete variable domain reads EAGVAQSPRYKIIEKRQSVAFWCNPISGHATLYWYQQILGQGPKLLIQFQNNGVVDDSQLPKDRFSAERLKGVDSTLKIQPAKLEDSAVYLCASSPWGGPEGKPLHFGNGTRLTVT.

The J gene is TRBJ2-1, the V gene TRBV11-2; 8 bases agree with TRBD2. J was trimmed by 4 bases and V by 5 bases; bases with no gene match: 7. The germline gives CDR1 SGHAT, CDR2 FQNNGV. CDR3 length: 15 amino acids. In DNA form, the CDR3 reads TGTGCCAGCAGCCGAGCGGGAGTCCCTTACAATGAGCAGTTCTTC. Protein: CASSRAGVPYNEQFF.